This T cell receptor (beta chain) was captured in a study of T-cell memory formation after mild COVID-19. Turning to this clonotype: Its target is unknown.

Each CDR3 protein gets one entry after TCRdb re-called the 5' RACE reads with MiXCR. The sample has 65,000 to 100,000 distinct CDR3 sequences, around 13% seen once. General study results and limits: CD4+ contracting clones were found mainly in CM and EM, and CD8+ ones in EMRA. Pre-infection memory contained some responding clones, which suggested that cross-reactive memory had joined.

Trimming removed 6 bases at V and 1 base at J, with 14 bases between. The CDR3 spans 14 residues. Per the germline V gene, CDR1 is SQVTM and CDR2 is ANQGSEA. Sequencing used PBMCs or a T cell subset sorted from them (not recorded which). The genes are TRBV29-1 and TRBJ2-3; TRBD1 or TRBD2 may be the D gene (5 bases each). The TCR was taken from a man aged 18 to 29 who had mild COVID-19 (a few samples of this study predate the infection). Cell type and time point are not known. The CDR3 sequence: CSVWGSIGTDTQYF. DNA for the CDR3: TGCAGCGTGTGGGGGTCCATCGGCACAGATACGCAGTATTTT.